The 19 T cell receptor beta chains below were found in one sample sequenced in a study of T-cell reconstitution after alpha-beta-depleted transplantation in children. Molecular barcoding with unique molecular identifiers was used for the TCRbeta library. TCRdb re-derived calls from the PCR reads in MiXCR, one entry per CDR3 protein. The sample has about 610,000 distinct CDR3 sequences, roughly a tenth seen once. Source: PBMCs from the stem cell graft donor, taken from the stem cell graft. The receptors derive from a human donor who donated a stem cell graft to a child with acute myeloid leukemia.

There are a few counts of this clonotype. This chain joins TRBV20-1 and TRBJ2-1, with TRBD1 matching 7 bases. The CDR3 has 14 amino acids. Germline V gives CDR1 DFQATT, CDR2 SNEGSKA (reference sequence). Trimming cost V 5 bases and J 6 bases; bases outside gene matches: 10. The CDR3 region is CSAPRQGVGNEQFF. CDR3 coding DNA: TGCAGTGCTCCAAGACAGGGAGTTGGCAATGAGCAGTTCTTC.

The chain carries TRBV12-3 or TRBV12-4 and TRBJ1-2, with 10 bases lining up with TRBD1. V shed 5 bases, J shed 5 bases, and the junction held 5 bases outside the gene matches. This CDR3 has 14 residues. CDR3 amino acids: CASSQAGQGYGYTF. Here the CDR3 DNA reads TGTGCCAGCAGTCAGGCGGGACAGGGGTATGGCTACACCTTC.

The V gene is TRBV29-1, the J gene TRBJ1-2; 8 nucleotides agree with TRBD1. The CDR3 has 15 amino acids. V trimming: 0 bases; J trimming: 2 bases; junction bases outside the gene matches: 5. CDR1 is SQVTM, CDR2 ANQGSEA, per germline. This CDR3 is CSVEDRAGGNYGYTF. For the CDR3, the DNA is TGCAGCGTTGAAGATCGGGCAGGGGGCAACTATGGCTACACCTTC.

This chain uses TRBV7-3 with TRBJ1-2, with D maybe TRBD1 (5 bases). The V and J ends lost 0 bases and 3 bases respectively, with 11 bases between them. The CDR3 is 15 amino acids. Germline CDR1 is SGHTA and CDR2 is FQGTGA. CDR3 bases: TGTGCCAGCAGCTTAACGGCCGGGGGTCACTATGGCTACACCTTC. Its translation is CASSLTAGGHYGYTF.

This clonotype occurred a few times. The chain combines TRBV28 with TRBJ2-1; D uncertain. V lost 2 bases, J lost 3 bases, and 14 bases lay in between. Germline CDR1 is MDHEN and CDR2 is SYDVKM. The CDR3 is 16 residues long. The CDR3 DNA reads TGTGCCAGCAGTTTAGGAGAACACTTAAACTACAATGAGCAGTTCTTC. As protein: CASSLGEHLNYNEQFF.

This chain connects TRBV12-3 or TRBV12-4 to TRBJ1-5; D perhaps matches TRBD1 (5 bases). Between the trimmed V and J ends, which lost 6 bases and 2 bases, there was a span of 14 bases. This CDR3 is built from 15 residues. CDR3 sequence (DNA): TGTGCCAGCAGGTTCTGGGGGAGTGGCAATCAGCCCCAGCATTTT. Translated, it gives CASRFWGSGNQPQHF.

The chain has TRBV7-8 and TRBJ1-1; the match to TRBD1 covers 7 bases. The CDR3 runs to 14 residues. The junction had 7 bases not matched to a gene; V was cut back by 6 bases and J by 3 bases. The germline gives CDR1 SGHVS, CDR2 FQNEAQ. DNA of the CDR3: TGTGCCAGCAGGGTGCAGGGGGGATACACTGAAGCTTTCTTT. Translation: CASRVQGGYTEAFF.

The CDR3 DNA is TGTGCCAGCAGCCACCCGGTACGGGACACAGATACGCAGTATTTT. It codes for CASSHPVRDTDTQYF. The chain uses TRBV7-9 and TRBJ2-3; possibly TRBD2 for D (5 bases). Germline V gene sequence: CDR1 SEHNR, CDR2 FQNEAQ (reference sequence). The CDR3 length is 15 residues. The V end lost 5 bases, the J end lost 2 bases, and 14 bases lay between the germline ends.

The chain recombines TRBV6-2 or TRBV6-3 with TRBJ1-5; a weak D match, TRBD1 (5 bases). The germline CDR1 and CDR2 sequences are MNHEY and SVGEGT. The CDR3 covers 15 residues. The germline V and J ends were trimmed by 0 bases and 4 bases, with 10 bases remaining between them. CDR3 residues: CASSYSRGRNQPQHF. In nucleotides, the CDR3 is TGTGCCAGCAGTTACTCACGGGGGAGGAATCAGCCCCAGCATTTT.

V gene TRBV20-1 combines with J gene TRBJ2-2, with 7 bases that match TRBD1. The CDR3 covers 13 residues. After removal of 3 bases from V and 4 bases from J, the junction contained 2 bases not matched to a gene. The germline V gene has CDR1 DFQATT and CDR2 SNEGSKA (reference sequence). This CDR3 is CSARTGRTGELFF. The CDR3 nucleotides read TGCAGTGCTAGGACAGGGCGCACCGGGGAGCTGTTTTTT.

V usage is TRBV7-6 and J usage is TRBJ2-1; D uncertain. V was trimmed by 5 bases and J by 8 bases, leaving 13 bases between them. In germline, CDR1 is SGHVS, CDR2 FNYEAQ. The CDR3 covers 13 residues. CDR3 bases: TGTGCCAGCAGCACTACCTCATACGATGAGCAGTTCTTC. It translates to CASSTTSYDEQFF.

In its sample, this clonotype was seen many times. This chain uses TRBV7-9 with TRBJ2-4; a possible D gene is TRBD1 (8 bases). The CDR3 has 17 amino acids. V dropped 5 bases and J dropped 8 bases, with 25 bases sitting between them. Germline values: CDR1 SEHNR, CDR2 FQNEAQ (reference sequence). CDR3 in amino acids: CASSPNEWYRGGDIQYF. CDR3 sequence (DNA): TGTGCCAGCAGCCCTAATGAATGGTACAGGGGGGGAGACATTCAGTACTTC.

The V gene is TRBV4-1, the J gene TRBJ1-6; the D is unclear. The germline gives CDR1 MGHRA, CDR2 YSYEKL. The V end was cut by 0 bases, the J end by 10 bases, with 13 bases between. The CDR3 totals 15 residues. CDR3: CASSQERLGTSPLHF. The DNA for the CDR3 is TGCGCCAGCAGCCAAGAGCGGCTGGGAACCTCACCCCTCCACTTT.

This clonotype came up a few times. V usage is TRBV5-1 and J usage is TRBJ2-7; TRBD1 aligns across 9 bases. Germline values: CDR1 SGHRS, CDR2 YFSETQ. This CDR3 is built from 16 residues. V trimming: 3 bases; J trimming: 1 base; junction bases outside the gene matches: 8. The CDR3 region is CASSSYLQGASYEQYF. The CDR3 nucleotides read TGCGCCAGCAGCTCGTACCTACAGGGGGCATCCTACGAGCAGTACTTC.

At least ten counts were recorded for this clonotype. The chain uses TRBV29-1 and TRBJ2-7; 10 bases are a match to TRBD1. The V and J ends lost 4 bases and 7 bases, in that order; junction bases with no gene match: 7. CDR1 is SQVTM, CDR2 ANQGSEA, per germline. The CDR3 has 13 amino acids. The CDR3 sequence: CSVAGTGETEQYF. For the CDR3, the DNA is TGCAGCGTTGCCGGGACAGGGGAAACTGAGCAGTACTTC.

This clonotype was seen more than once but under ten times. The rearrangement uses TRBV20-1 and TRBJ2-3, with 8 bases that match TRBD2. CDR1 DFQATT and CDR2 SNEGSKA come from the germline V gene (reference sequence). The CDR3 is made up of 15 amino acids. V was clipped by 2 bases and J by 5 bases; unmatched bases: 9. The DNA for the CDR3 is TGCAGTGCTAGATGGGGTAGCGGGATTGAAGATACGCAGTATTTT. The encoded protein is CSARWGSGIEDTQYF.

The chain carries TRBV25-1 and TRBJ2-2; unclear D gene. Germline CDR1 MGHDK, CDR2 SYGVNS. V gave up 3 bases and J gave up 5 bases, with 10 bases separating them. There are 14 residues in the CDR3. DNA of the CDR3: TGTGCCAGCAGTGATTACACTTCAACCGGGGAGCTGTTTTTT. This sequence encodes CASSDYTSTGELFF.

A word on this clonotype: A junction end diverges from the germline sequence, so it may reflect a read error. The chain couples TRBV20-1 to TRBJ1-5; 11 bases align to TRBD1. The CDR3 totals 15 residues. CDR1 is DFQATT and CDR2 is SNEGSKA in the germline V gene (reference sequence). The CDR3 loop reads CCAQWDRGGNQPQHF. In DNA form, the CDR3 reads TGCTGTGCTCAGTGGGACAGGGGGGGGAATCAGCCCCAGCATTTT.

This clonotype was found many times. The chain recombines TRBV3-1 with TRBJ2-1; D is possibly TRBD2 (5 bases). The CDR3 runs 13 residues. Germline CDR1 is LGHDT and CDR2 is YNNKEL (reference sequence). V dropped 5 bases and J dropped 6 bases, with 11 bases sitting between them. CDR3 in DNA: TGTGCCAGCAGCTCCACTAGAAGCAATGAGCAGTTCTTC. Translating it yields CASSSTRSNEQFF.